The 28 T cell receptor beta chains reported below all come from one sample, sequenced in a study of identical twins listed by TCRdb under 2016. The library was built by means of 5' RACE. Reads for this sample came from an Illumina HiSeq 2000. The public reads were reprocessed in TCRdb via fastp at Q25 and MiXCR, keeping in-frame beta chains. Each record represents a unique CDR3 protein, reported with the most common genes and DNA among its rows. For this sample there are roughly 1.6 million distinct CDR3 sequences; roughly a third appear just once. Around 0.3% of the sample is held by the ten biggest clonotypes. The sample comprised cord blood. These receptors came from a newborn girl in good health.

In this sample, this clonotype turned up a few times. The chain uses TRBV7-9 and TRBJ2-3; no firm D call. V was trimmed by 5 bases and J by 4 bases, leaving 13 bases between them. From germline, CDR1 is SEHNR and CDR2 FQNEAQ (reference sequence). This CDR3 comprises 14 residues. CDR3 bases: TGTGCCAGCAGCCCACACCAATACCCAGATACGCAGTATTTT. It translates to CASSPHQYPDTQYF.

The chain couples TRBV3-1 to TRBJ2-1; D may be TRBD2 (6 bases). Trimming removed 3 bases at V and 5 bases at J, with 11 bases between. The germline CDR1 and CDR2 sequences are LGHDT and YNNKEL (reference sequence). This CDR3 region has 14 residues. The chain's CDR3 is CASSQSGSNNEQFF. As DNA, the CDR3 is TGTGCCAGCAGCCAGTCCGGGAGCAACAATGAGCAGTTCTTC.

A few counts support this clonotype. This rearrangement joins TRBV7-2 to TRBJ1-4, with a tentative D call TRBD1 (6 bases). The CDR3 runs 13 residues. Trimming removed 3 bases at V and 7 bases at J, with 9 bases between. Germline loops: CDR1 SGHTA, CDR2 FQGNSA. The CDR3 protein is CASSFVRGEKLFF. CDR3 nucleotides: TGTGCCAGCAGCTTCGTCAGGGGTGAAAAACTGTTTTTT.

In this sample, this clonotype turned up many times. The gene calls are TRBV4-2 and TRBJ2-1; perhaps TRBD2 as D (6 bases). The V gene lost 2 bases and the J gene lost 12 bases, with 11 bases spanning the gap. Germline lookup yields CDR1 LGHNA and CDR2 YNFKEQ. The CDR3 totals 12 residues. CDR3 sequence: CASSQSGTPQFF. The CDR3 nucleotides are TGTGCCAGCAGCCAATCCGGGACTCCGCAGTTCTTC.

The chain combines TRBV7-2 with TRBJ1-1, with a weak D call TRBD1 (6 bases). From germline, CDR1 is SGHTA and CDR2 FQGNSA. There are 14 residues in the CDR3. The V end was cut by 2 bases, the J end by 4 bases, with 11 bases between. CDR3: CASSLNNRVTEAFF. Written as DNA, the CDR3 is TGTGCCAGCAGCTTAAACAACAGGGTCACTGAAGCTTTCTTT.

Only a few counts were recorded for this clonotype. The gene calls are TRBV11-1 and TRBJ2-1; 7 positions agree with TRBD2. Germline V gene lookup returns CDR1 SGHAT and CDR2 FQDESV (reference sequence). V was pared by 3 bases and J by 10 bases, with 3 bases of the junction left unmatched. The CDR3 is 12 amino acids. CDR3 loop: CASSFTSEEQFF. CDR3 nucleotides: TGTGCCAGCAGCTTTACTAGCGAAGAGCAGTTCTTC.

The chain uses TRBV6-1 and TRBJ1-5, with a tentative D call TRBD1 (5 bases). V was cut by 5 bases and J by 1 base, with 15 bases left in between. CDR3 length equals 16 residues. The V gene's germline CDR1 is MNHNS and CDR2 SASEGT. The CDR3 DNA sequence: TGTGCCAGCAGTCCAAGGGGATTATCCAGCAATCAGCCCCAGCATTTT. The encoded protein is CASSPRGLSSNQPQHF.

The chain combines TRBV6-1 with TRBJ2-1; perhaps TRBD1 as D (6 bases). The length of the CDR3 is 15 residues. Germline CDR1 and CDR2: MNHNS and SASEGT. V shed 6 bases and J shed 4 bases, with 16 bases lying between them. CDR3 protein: CASSSRAGVYNEQFF. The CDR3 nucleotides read TGTGCCAGCAGCTCCAGGGCAGGGGTTTACAATGAGCAGTTCTTC.

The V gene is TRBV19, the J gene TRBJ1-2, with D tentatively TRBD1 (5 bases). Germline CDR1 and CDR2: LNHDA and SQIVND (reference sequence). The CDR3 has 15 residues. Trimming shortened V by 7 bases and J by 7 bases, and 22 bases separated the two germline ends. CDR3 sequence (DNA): TGTGCCAGTACCTTCCGTGGTGGAGGGGCTACTGGCTACACCTTC. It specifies CASTFRGGGATGYTF.

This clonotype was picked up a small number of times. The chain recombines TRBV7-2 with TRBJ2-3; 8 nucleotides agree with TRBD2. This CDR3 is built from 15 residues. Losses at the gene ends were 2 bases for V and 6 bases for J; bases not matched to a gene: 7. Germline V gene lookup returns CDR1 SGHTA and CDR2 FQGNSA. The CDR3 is CASSLWSASGDTQYF. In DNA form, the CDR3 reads TGTGCCAGCAGCTTATGGTCCGCTAGCGGGGATACGCAGTATTTT.

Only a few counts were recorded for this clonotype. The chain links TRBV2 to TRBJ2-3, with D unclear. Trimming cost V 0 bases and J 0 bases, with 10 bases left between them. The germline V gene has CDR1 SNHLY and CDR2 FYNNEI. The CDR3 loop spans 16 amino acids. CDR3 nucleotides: TGTGCCAGCAGTGAAGCTCCGGCTCCTAGCACAGATACGCAGTATTTT. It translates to CASSEAPAPSTDTQYF.

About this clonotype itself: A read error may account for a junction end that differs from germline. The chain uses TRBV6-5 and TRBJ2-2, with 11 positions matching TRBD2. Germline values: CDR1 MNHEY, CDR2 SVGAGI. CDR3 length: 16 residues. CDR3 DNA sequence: TGTGCCGGCAGTACTAGCGGGGGATACAACACCGGGGAGCTGTTTTTT. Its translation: CAGSTSGGYNTGELFF.

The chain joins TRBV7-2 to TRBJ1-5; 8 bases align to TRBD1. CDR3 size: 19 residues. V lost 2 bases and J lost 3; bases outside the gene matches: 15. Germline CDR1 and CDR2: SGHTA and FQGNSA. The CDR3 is CASSLSPVYRTGPNQPQHF. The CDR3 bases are TGTGCCAGCAGCTTATCTCCGGTCTACAGGACAGGGCCCAATCAGCCCCAGCATTTT. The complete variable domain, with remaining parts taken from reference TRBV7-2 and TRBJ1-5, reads GAGVSQSPSNKVTEKGKDVELRCDPISGHTALYWYRQSLGQGLEFLIYFQGNSAPDKSGLPSDRFSAERTGGSVSTLTIQRTQQEDSAVYLCASSLSPVYRTGPNQPQHFGDGTRLSIL.

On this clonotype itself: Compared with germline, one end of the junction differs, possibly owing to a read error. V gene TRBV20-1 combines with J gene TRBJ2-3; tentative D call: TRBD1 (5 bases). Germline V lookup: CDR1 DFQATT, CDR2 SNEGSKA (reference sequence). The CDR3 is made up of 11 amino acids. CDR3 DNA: TGCGGTGCCCGGGTGGGGCAGACGCAGTATTTT. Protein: CGARVGQTQYF.

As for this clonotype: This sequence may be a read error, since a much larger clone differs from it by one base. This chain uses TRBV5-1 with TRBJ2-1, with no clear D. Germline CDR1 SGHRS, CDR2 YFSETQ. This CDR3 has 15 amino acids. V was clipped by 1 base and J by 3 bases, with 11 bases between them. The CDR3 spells CASSLFAVCYNEQFF. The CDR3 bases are TGCGCCAGCAGCTTGTTTGCGGTCTGCTACAATGAGCAGTTCTTC. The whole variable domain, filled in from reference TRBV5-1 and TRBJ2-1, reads KAGVTQTPRYLIKTRGQQVTLSCSPISGHRSVSWYQQTPGQGLQFLFEYFSETQRNKGNFPGRFSGRQFSNSRSEMNVSTLELGDSALYLCASSLFAVCYNEQFFGPGTRLTVL.

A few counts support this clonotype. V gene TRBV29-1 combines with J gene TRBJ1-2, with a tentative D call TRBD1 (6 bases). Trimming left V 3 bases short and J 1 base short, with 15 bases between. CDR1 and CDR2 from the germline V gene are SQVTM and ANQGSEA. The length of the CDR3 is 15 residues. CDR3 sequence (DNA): TGCAGCGTTGAGGACAAGGGGGGGGGTAACTATGGCTACACCTTC. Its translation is CSVEDKGGGNYGYTF.

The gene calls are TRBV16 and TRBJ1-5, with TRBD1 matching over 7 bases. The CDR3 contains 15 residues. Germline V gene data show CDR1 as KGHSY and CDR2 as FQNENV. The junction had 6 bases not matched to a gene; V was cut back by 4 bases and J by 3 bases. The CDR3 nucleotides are TGTGCCAGCAGCCGGAACAGGGGCGTCAATCAGCCCCAGCATTTT. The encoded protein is CASSRNRGVNQPQHF.

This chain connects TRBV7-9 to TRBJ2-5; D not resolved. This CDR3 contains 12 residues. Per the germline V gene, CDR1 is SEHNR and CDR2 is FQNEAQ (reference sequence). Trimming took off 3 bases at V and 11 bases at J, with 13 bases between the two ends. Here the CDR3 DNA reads TGTGCCAGCAGCTTGGACCGGTTCGGTCAGTACTTC. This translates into CASSLDRFGQYF.

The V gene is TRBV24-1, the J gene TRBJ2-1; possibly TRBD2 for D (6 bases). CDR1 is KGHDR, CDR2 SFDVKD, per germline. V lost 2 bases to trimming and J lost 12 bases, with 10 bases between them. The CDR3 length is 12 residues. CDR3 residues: CATSDSLGGQFF. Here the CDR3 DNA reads TGTGCCACCAGTGATTCGTTGGGGGGGCAGTTCTTC.

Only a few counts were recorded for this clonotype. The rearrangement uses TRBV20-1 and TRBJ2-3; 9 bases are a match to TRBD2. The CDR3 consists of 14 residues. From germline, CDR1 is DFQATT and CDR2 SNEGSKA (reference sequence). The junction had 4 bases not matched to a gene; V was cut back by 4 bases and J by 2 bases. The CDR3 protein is CSATGTSNTDTQYF. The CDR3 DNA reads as TGCAGTGCTACCGGGACTAGCAACACAGATACGCAGTATTTT.

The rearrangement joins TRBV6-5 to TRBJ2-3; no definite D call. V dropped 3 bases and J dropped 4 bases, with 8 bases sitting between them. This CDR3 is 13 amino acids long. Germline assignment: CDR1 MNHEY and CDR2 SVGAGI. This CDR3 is CASSYQIADTQYF. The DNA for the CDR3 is TGTGCCAGCAGTTATCAAATAGCAGATACGCAGTATTTT.

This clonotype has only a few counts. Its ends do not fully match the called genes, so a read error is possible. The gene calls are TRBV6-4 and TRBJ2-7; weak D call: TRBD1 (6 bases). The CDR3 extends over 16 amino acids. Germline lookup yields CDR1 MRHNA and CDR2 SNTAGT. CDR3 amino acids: CASSSPRDNLFYERYF. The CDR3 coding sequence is TGTGCCAGCAGTTCTCCCCGGGACAACCTTTTTTACGAGCGGTACTTC.

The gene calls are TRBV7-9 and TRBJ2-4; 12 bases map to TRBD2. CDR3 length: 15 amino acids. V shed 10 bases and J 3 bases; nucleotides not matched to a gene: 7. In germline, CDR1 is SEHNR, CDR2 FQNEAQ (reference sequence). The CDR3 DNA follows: TGTGCCACCGCGCCGACTAGCGGGAGCAAAAACATTCAGTACTTC. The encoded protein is CATAPTSGSKNIQYF.

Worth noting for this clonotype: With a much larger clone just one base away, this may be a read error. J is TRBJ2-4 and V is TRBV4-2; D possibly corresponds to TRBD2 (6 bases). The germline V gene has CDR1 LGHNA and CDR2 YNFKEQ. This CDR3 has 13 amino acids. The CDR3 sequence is CPSSQGGRNIQYF. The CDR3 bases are TGTCCCAGCAGCCAAGGAGGGAGGAACATTCAGTACTTC.

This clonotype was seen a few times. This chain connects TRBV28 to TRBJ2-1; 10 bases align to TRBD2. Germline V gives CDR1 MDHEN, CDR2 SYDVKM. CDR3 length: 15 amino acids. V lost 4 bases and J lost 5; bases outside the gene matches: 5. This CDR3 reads CASSYPGLADNEQFF. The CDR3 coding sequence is TGTGCCAGCAGTTACCCAGGACTAGCGGACAATGAGCAGTTCTTC. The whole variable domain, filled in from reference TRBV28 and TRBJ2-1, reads DVKVTQSSRYLVKRTGEKVFLECVQDMDHENMFWYRQDPGLGLRLIYFSYDVKMKEKGDIPEGYSVSREKKERFSLILESASTNQTSMYLCASSYPGLADNEQFFGPGTRLTVL.

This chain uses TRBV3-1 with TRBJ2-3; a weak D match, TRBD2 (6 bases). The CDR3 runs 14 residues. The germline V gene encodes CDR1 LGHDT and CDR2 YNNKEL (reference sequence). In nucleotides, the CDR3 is TGTGGGAGCAGCCTAGGGCGGGGCTCAGATACGCAGTATTTT. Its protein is CGSSLGRGSDTQYF.

The CDR3 DNA is TGTGCCAGCAGCCGACTATCCAGCCCTACAGATACGCAGTATTTT. Encoded protein: CASSRLSSPTDTQYF. The chain has TRBV7-7 and TRBJ2-3, with D perhaps TRBD2 (5 bases). V was trimmed by 5 bases and J by 3 bases, leaving 15 bases between them. CDR1 and CDR2 from the germline V gene are SSHAT and FNYEAQ (reference sequence). This CDR3 contains 15 residues.

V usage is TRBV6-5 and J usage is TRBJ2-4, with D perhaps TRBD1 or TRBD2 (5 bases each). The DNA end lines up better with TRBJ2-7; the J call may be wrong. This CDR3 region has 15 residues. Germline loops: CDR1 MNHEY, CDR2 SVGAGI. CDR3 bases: TGTGCCAGCAGTTACTCCGGGGACGGAGCCTACGAGCAGTACTTC. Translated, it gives CASSYSGDGAYEQYF.